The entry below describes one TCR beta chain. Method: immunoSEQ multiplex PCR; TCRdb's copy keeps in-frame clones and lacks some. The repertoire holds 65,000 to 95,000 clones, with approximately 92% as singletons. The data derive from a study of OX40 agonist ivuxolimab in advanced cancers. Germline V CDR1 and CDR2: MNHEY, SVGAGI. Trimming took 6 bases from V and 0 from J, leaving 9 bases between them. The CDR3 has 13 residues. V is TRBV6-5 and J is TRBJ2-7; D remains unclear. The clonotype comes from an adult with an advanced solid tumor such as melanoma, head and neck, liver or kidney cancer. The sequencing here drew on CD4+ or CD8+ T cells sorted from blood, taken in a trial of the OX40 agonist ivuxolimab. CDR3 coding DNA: TGTGCCAGCAGAGAGAGCGCCTCCTACGAGCAGTACTTC. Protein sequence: CASRESASYEQYF.